In its sample, the clone carrying this T cell receptor beta chain was seen many times. What it binds is unknown. This sample was taken from a study of Graves' ophthalmopathy and Graves' hyperthyroidism. Points from the study as a whole: Most expanded thyroid clonotypes above 0.001 frequency also appeared in blood.

CDR1 LNHDA and CDR2 SQIVND come from the germline V gene (reference sequence). The V gene lost 5 bases and the J gene lost 7 bases, with 18 bases spanning the gap. The CDR3 is made up of 16 amino acids. Amplification targeted the TCR beta CDR3 regions, with RNA transcripts as the source material. Scientists carried out first-round RT-PCR using HTBI primers and then a second-round multiplex PCR. A single record per CDR3 protein comes from TCRdb applying MiXCR to the multiplex PCR reads. The sample holds hundreds of thousands of distinct CDR3 sequences; roughly 20% are singletons and the top ten take roughly 3%.

The sequenced material came from peripheral blood. This clonotype was sampled from a woman aged 18-30 years with stable Graves' hyperthyroidism. This rearrangement joins TRBV19 to TRBJ1-6; D remains unclear. The CDR3 spells CASSPSWRAGNSPLHF. The DNA of the CDR3 is TGTGCCAGTAGTCCTTCCTGGAGGGCTGGAAATTCACCCCTCCACTTT.